This T cell receptor beta chain was documented in a study of T-cell memory formation after mild COVID-19. Findings and limits, study-wide: Pre-infection memory showed some responding clones, and this suggested that cross-reactive memory joined.

The 5'RACE method, run with constant-segment primers, produced TCR alpha and TCR beta cDNA libraries (carrying sample barcodes and UMIs). TCRdb processed the 5' RACE reads anew with MiXCR; each CDR3 protein has one entry. The table has over 500,000 distinct CDR3 sequences, 15% to 20% seen once; the top ten hold 8.1%. For this clonotype: Its antigen is undetermined.

Germline values: CDR1 LNHDA, CDR2 SQIVND (reference sequence). The CDR3 is 16 residues long. V dropped 4 bases and J dropped 7 bases, with 20 bases sitting between them. This receptor was taken from an adult woman who had mild COVID-19 (a few samples of this study predate the infection). Cell type and time point are not known. J is TRBJ2-4 and V is TRBV19; maybe TRBD2 (6 bases). The specimen was PBMCs or a T cell subset sorted from them (not recorded which). CDR3 sequence (DNA): TGTGCCAGTAGTACCCCCCTGGCGCGGGATGGGAACATTCAGTACTTC. This sequence encodes CASSTPLARDGNIQYF.